This passage covers 12 T cell receptor beta chains from one sample sequenced in a study of read filtering for tumor transcriptome and immune sequencing. From around 0.4 ug of RNA, a library with molecular barcoded alpha/delta and beta/gamma adaptors was made. TCRdb reprocessed the reads via MiXCR and lists one record per CDR3 protein. The sample includes over 400 distinct CDR3 sequences, 70% to 80% of them seen just once. Sequenced sample: a population of CD138-negative cells sorted from bone marrow. These receptors came from a donor at least 40 years old with multiple myeloma. This table probably holds off-target reads from a library built for another chain.

There are a few counts of this clonotype. The chain is built from TRBV12-3 or TRBV12-4 and TRBJ1-2; TRBD1 matches 7 bases. The CDR3 has 13 amino acids. V lost 2 bases, J lost 4 bases, and 1 base stayed unmatched. CDR3 nucleotides: TGTGCCAGCAGTTTATCAGGGGGCTATGGCTACACCTTC. Its translation: CASSLSGGYGYTF.

V gene TRBV28 combines with J gene TRBJ1-2, with no clear D. Trimming pared 4 bases from V and 0 bases from J, leaving 6 bases between. CDR3 length: 13 residues. Germline V lookup: CDR1 MDHEN, CDR2 SYDVKM. Here the CDR3 reads CASSSGTNYGYTF. CDR3 nucleotides: TGTGCCAGCAGTTCCGGGACTAACTATGGCTACACCTTC.

V and J are TRBV6-5 and TRBJ2-7; D is tentatively TRBD1 or TRBD2 (5 bases each). This CDR3 comprises 15 residues. The germline CDR1 and CDR2 sequences are MNHEY and SVGAGI. V lost 7 bases, J lost 3 bases, and 19 bases lay in between. The CDR3 loop reads CASKSPGTELYEQYF. DNA for the CDR3: TGTGCCAGCAAATCGCCCGGGACGGAGCTCTACGAGCAGTACTTC.

The chain combines TRBV9 with TRBJ2-1, with TRBD1 matching 10 bases. Germline V gene sequence: CDR1 SGDLS, CDR2 YYNGEE. J was trimmed by 4 bases and V by 0 bases; bases with no gene match: 1. This CDR3 is 15 amino acids long. The CDR3 here is CASSVGTGGYNEQFF. In DNA, the CDR3 is TGTGCCAGCAGCGTAGGGACAGGGGGGTACAATGAGCAGTTCTTC.

The chain links TRBV2 to TRBJ1-2; D perhaps matches TRBD1 (5 bases). V dropped 6 bases and J dropped 4 bases, with 15 bases sitting between them. The CDR3 is 14 residues long. Germline values: CDR1 SNHLY, CDR2 FYNNEI. The CDR3 sequence is CASRASGLSYGYTF. The CDR3 DNA is TGTGCCAGCAGAGCATCAGGGCTTAGCTATGGCTACACCTTC.

The chain links TRBV6-6 to TRBJ2-5; 9 nucleotides match TRBD2. J was trimmed by 7 bases and V by 0 bases; bases with no gene match: 0. This CDR3 spans 13 amino acids. CDR1 MNHNY and CDR2 SVGAGI come from the germline V gene (reference sequence). The CDR3 here is CASSYSSGGTQYF. The CDR3 region has the DNA TGTGCCAGCAGTTACTCTAGCGGGGGGACCCAGTACTTC.

This chain joins TRBV7-8 and TRBJ1-1; D remains ambiguous. Deletions cut 2 bases from V and 2 bases from J, with 9 bases between. The CDR3 sequence is 14 residues long. Germline V CDR1 and CDR2: SGHVS, FQNEAQ. The CDR3 loop reads CASSLKYLNTEAFF. The CDR3 coding sequence is TGTGCCAGCAGCTTAAAGTATCTCAACACTGAAGCTTTCTTT.

This clonotype was detected a few times. The chain recombines TRBV7-9 with TRBJ2-1, with 9 bases lining up with TRBD2. The J call is in doubt because the DNA end fits TRBJ2-7 better. Germline CDR1 and CDR2: SEHNR and FQNEAQ (reference sequence). The CDR3 consists of 14 residues. In DNA, the CDR3 is TGTGCCAGCAGCCCCCCTAGCGGGGACTACGAGCAGTACTTC. It codes for CASSPPSGDYEQYF.

The chain has TRBV20-1 and TRBJ1-2; D is perhaps TRBD1 (5 bases). The length of the CDR3 is 14 residues. Trimming took 6 bases from V and 0 from J, leaving 14 bases between them. Germline V gives CDR1 DFQATT, CDR2 SNEGSKA (reference sequence). In DNA form, the CDR3 reads TGCAGTGCCCGCCGGGACTCCACTAACTATGGCTACACCTTC. Encoded protein: CSARRDSTNYGYTF.

This clonotype was seen once. The V call is TRBV11-2, the J call TRBJ2-1, with D possibly called TRBD1 or TRBD2 (6 bases each). CDR3 length equals 15 residues. Deletions cut 2 bases from V and 5 bases from J, with 13 bases between. The germline V gene encodes CDR1 SGHAT and CDR2 FQNNGV. The CDR3 DNA is TGTGCCAGCAGCTTATACGGGGGCAGACACAATGAGCAGTTCTTC. This sequence encodes CASSLYGGRHNEQFF.

The chain combines TRBV9 with TRBJ2-3, with 8 bases that match TRBD2. The germline gives CDR1 SGDLS, CDR2 YYNGEE. V lost 0 bases, J lost 5 bases, and 8 bases stayed unmatched. This CDR3 region has 16 residues. CDR3 region: CASSVDDGGAGDTQYF. CDR3 bases: TGTGCCAGCAGCGTAGACGACGGGGGGGCCGGAGATACGCAGTATTTT.

There are a few counts of this clonotype. CDR3 bases: TGCGCCAGCAGGCAGCACAGCGGGGGGCTCCCTCTGGGTGAGCAGTTCTTC. Protein product: CASRQHSGGLPLGEQFF. The V and J genes are TRBV5-1 and TRBJ2-1; 9 bases are shared with TRBD2. Germline CDR1 SGHRS, CDR2 YFSETQ. The CDR3 is 17 residues long. With V trimmed by 5 bases and J by 9 bases, 18 bases remained unmatched.